The T cell receptor (beta chain) described here comes from a study of cytomegalovirus exposure and HLA in healthy donors. Findings of the study overall: Among TCR beta chains, those listed as cytomegalovirus-associated numbered approximately 150.

This CDR3 is built from 14 residues. From germline, CDR1 is MNHEY and CDR2 SMNVEV (reference sequence). Losses at the gene ends were 2 bases for V and 6 bases for J; bases not matched to a gene: 6. The PCR employed 60 Vbeta primers together with 13 Jbeta primers. The protocol was immunoSEQ multiplex PCR, while the TCRdb copy is restricted to in-frame clones and leaves out a portion. The repertoire holds some 140,000 clones, with around 79% as singletons. This clone appeared once. What it binds is unknown. This TCR was recovered from a man aged 25-45 years in good health and CMV-seropositive. This sequence joins TRBV27 and TRBJ2-7; TRBD2 aligns across 8 bases. The sample consisted of PBMCs. CDR3 in amino acids: CASSLTGGPSEQYF. DNA for the CDR3: TGTGCCAGCAGTTTAACGGGAGGGCCTAGCGAGCAGTACTTC.